A selection of T cell receptor beta chains follows, all from one sample in a study of a mutant IDH1 vaccine in newly diagnosed glioma. These TCRs are of unknown antigen specificity. Clones were sequenced by immunoSEQ multiplex PCR, and TCRdb holds only the in-frame ones, with some missing. The sample contains about 38,000 clones, 81% of which appear only once. The sequencing used PBMCs, collected from a glioma patient whose treatment included an IDH1 peptide vaccine. The receptor set was obtained from a man aged 45 to 65 with glioma. Both conserved end residues are part of each CDR3. D genes are given only for firm matches. Size values are once, few and many counts, or a class for expanded clones, and some rows have none.

D gene: -; V gene: TRBV5-1; clone size: -; J gene: TRBJ1-3; CDR3 DNA: TGCGCCAGCAGCTTGGAAGGAGGGCCTGGAAACACCATATATTTT; CDR3 protein: CASSLEGGPGNTIYF
D gene: -; V gene: TRBV9; clone size: -; J gene: TRBJ2-3; CDR3 DNA: TGTGCCAGCAGCGCCCGGACAGATACGCAGTATTTT; CDR3 protein: CASSARTDTQYF
D gene: -; V gene: TRBV27; clone size: once; J gene: TRBJ2-3; CDR3 DNA: TGTGCCAGCAGCTCAGACAGCGATACACGGACAGATACGCAGTATTTT; CDR3 protein: CASSSDSDTRTDTQYF
D gene: -; V gene: TRBV6-1; clone size: few; J gene: TRBJ1-6; CDR3 DNA: TGTGCCAGCAACCAAGTCGGTGGAAATTCACCCCTCCACTTT; CDR3 protein: CASNQVGGNSPLHF
D gene: -; V gene: TRBV2; clone size: -; J gene: TRBJ2-1; CDR3 DNA: TGTGCCAGCAGAGACGACCCGGGACACTACAATGAGCAGTTCTTC; CDR3 protein: CASRDDPGHYNEQFF
D gene: -; V gene: TRBV6-6; clone size: -; J gene: TRBJ2-6; CDR3 DNA: TGTGCCAGCAGTATCGTAACATCTGGGGCCAACGTCCTGACTTTC; CDR3 protein: CASSIVTSGANVLTF
D gene: -; V gene: TRBV7-2; clone size: -; J gene: TRBJ2-3; CDR3 DNA: TGTGCCAGCAGCTTGGGGGTCACAAACACAGATACGCAGTATTTT; CDR3 protein: CASSLGVTNTDTQYF
D gene: TRBD1; V gene: TRBV6-5; clone size: -; J gene: TRBJ2-7; CDR3 DNA: TGTGCCAGCAGCACAGGGGCCTCCTACGAGCAGTACTTC; CDR3 protein: CASSTGASYEQYF
D gene: -; V gene: TRBV10-3; clone size: -; J gene: TRBJ1-2; CDR3 DNA: TGTGCCATCAGTGTCACAGGGCTTGGCTACACCTTC; CDR3 protein: CAISVTGLGYTF
D gene: TRBD2; V gene: TRBV5-1; clone size: -; J gene: TRBJ2-3; CDR3 DNA: TGCGCCAGCGGGCTAGCGGACACAGATACGCAGTATTTT; CDR3 protein: CASGLADTDTQYF
D gene: -; V gene: TRBV18; clone size: -; J gene: TRBJ2-1; CDR3 DNA: TGTGCCAGCTCACCCGCCGGGATCGAGCAGTTCTTC; CDR3 protein: CASSPAGIEQFF
D gene: -; V gene: TRBV9; clone size: -; J gene: TRBJ2-4; CDR3 DNA: TGTGCCAGCAGTACGGAGGGTGGCGAAAACATTCAGTACTTC; CDR3 protein: CASSTEGGENIQYF
D gene: -; V gene: TRBV19; clone size: few; J gene: TRBJ1-2; CDR3 DNA: TGTGCCAGTAGTATGGGCAGAATCTATGGCTACACCTTC; CDR3 protein: CASSMGRIYGYTF
D gene: TRBD2; V gene: TRBV7-2; clone size: -; J gene: TRBJ2-5; CDR3 DNA: TGTGCCAGCAGCTTTACTAGCGGGAAGGGTGGAGGAGAGACCCAGTACTTC; CDR3 protein: CASSFTSGKGGGETQYF
D gene: -; V gene: TRBV6-5; clone size: -; J gene: TRBJ2-1; CDR3 DNA: TGTGCCAGCAGTTTGACCAGGGGTGAGCAGTTCTTC; CDR3 protein: CASSLTRGEQFF
D gene: -; V gene: TRBV6-5; clone size: -; J gene: TRBJ1-5; CDR3 DNA: TGTGCCAGCAGTTCGGGGAGGGGGGGGTTGCCCCAGCATTTT; CDR3 protein: CASSSGRGGLPQHF
D gene: -; V gene: TRBV6-5; clone size: -; J gene: TRBJ1-1; CDR3 DNA: TGTGCCAGCAGTTACGAAATGGGCACTGAAGCTTTCTTT; CDR3 protein: CASSYEMGTEAFF
D gene: -; V gene: TRBV7-6; clone size: -; J gene: TRBJ2-5; CDR3 DNA: TGTGCCAGCAGCGCCGACAGTATTGGAGAGACCCAGTACTTC; CDR3 protein: CASSADSIGETQYF
D gene: -; V gene: TRBV27; clone size: -; J gene: TRBJ2-7; CDR3 DNA: TGTGCCAGCAGTTACGGCTACTCCTACGAGCAGTACTTC; CDR3 protein: CASSYGYSYEQYF
D gene: -; V gene: TRBV7-9; clone size: -; J gene: TRBJ2-5; CDR3 DNA: TGTGCCAGCAGCCGGTCAGAGACCCAGTACTTC; CDR3 protein: CASSRSETQYF
D gene: TRBD1; V gene: TRBV6-4; clone size: -; J gene: TRBJ1-5; CDR3 DNA: TGTGCCAGCAGGCACGCGCGGGACAGCCATCAGCCCCAGCATTTT; CDR3 protein: CASRHARDSHQPQHF
D gene: -; V gene: TRBV5-1; clone size: -; J gene: TRBJ2-3; CDR3 DNA: TGCGCCAGCAGCTTGGCCTCTAGAACAGATACGCAGTATTTT; CDR3 protein: CASSLASRTDTQYF
D gene: -; V gene: TRBV4-2; clone size: -; J gene: TRBJ2-4; CDR3 DNA: TGTGCCAGCAGCCAGGGGGACGAGACGGCCAAAAACATTCAGTACTTC; CDR3 protein: CASSQGDETAKNIQYF
D gene: -; V gene: TRBV5-1; clone size: -; J gene: TRBJ2-3; CDR3 DNA: TGCGCCAGCAGCCTCCGGGACTCCACAGATACGCAGTATTTT; CDR3 protein: CASSLRDSTDTQYF
D gene: -; V gene: TRBV5-6; clone size: -; J gene: TRBJ1-2; CDR3 DNA: TGTGCCAGCAGCCTGAGTTCCGGGGTCACCTATGGCTACACCTTC; CDR3 protein: CASSLSSGVTYGYTF
D gene: TRBD1; V gene: TRBV9; clone size: -; J gene: TRBJ1-2; CDR3 DNA: TGTGCCAGCAGCGGTAGCCGGGACAGGGGGATTGGCTACACCTTC; CDR3 protein: CASSGSRDRGIGYTF
D gene: TRBD1; V gene: TRBV27; clone size: -; J gene: TRBJ1-3; CDR3 DNA: TGTGCCAGCAGCCTACAGGGGGCGGAAGGAAACACCATATATTTT; CDR3 protein: CASSLQGAEGNTIYF
D gene: TRBD1; V gene: TRBV5-1; clone size: -; J gene: TRBJ2-1; CDR3 DNA: TGCGCCAGCAGCTCGATAACGGGACAGGGTACCGGTAATGAGCAGTTCTTC; CDR3 protein: CASSSITGQGTGNEQFF
D gene: TRBD1; V gene: TRBV5-1; clone size: -; J gene: TRBJ1-2; CDR3 DNA: TGCGCCAGCAGCTTGGAGGACAGGGTAGGGGGCTACACCTTC; CDR3 protein: CASSLEDRVGGYTF
D gene: -; V gene: TRBV2; clone size: -; J gene: TRBJ1-5; CDR3 DNA: TGTGCCAGCAGAGGACAGTCGGGAGGCAATCAGCCCCAGCATTTT; CDR3 protein: CASRGQSGGNQPQHF
D gene: -; V gene: TRBV4-3; clone size: -; J gene: TRBJ1-6; CDR3 DNA: TGCGCCAGCAGCCAAGATTCAGTTATCAATAATTCACCCCTCCACTTT; CDR3 protein: CASSQDSVINNSPLHF
D gene: -; V gene: TRBV5-6; clone size: -; J gene: TRBJ2-1; CDR3 DNA: TGTGCCAGCAGCCCCGTCCCCGTTCGAGACAATGAGCAGTTCTTC; CDR3 protein: CASSPVPVRDNEQFF
D gene: -; V gene: TRBV5-4; clone size: -; J gene: TRBJ2-2; CDR3 DNA: TGTGCCAGCAGGTTCTCCGGGAACGGCGACGGGGAGCTGTTTTTT; CDR3 protein: CASRFSGNGDGELFF
D gene: -; V gene: TRBV29-1; clone size: once; J gene: TRBJ2-1; CDR3 DNA: TGCAGCGTTGAAGGCGGCAATGAGCAGTTCTTC; CDR3 protein: CSVEGGNEQFF
D gene: -; V gene: TRBV19; clone size: -; J gene: TRBJ2-1; CDR3 DNA: TGTGCCAGTAGTTGGTCCGAGAGCTCCTACAATGAGCAGTTCTTC; CDR3 protein: CASSWSESSYNEQFF
D gene: TRBD2; V gene: TRBV29-1; clone size: -; J gene: TRBJ2-5; CDR3 DNA: TGCAGCGTTGAAGGTCTAGACGCGGGAGCCGAGACCCAGTACTTC; CDR3 protein: CSVEGLDAGAETQYF
D gene: TRBD1; V gene: TRBV6-4; clone size: once; J gene: TRBJ1-1; CDR3 DNA: TGTGCCAGCAGTGACGCTCAGGGGGGAGTGTCCCCTGACACTGAAGCTTTCTTT; CDR3 protein: CASSDAQGGVSPDTEAFF
D gene: -; V gene: TRBV6-5; clone size: -; J gene: TRBJ1-1; CDR3 DNA: TGTGCCAGCAGTTACCAGCGGGGAAACACTGAAGCTTTCTTT; CDR3 protein: CASSYQRGNTEAFF
D gene: -; V gene: TRBV29-1; clone size: -; J gene: TRBJ1-2; CDR3 DNA: TGCAGCGTTTTAATACAGGACAACTATGGCTACACCTTC; CDR3 protein: CSVLIQDNYGYTF
D gene: -; V gene: TRBV29-1; clone size: -; J gene: TRBJ2-1; CDR3 DNA: TGCAGCGTCCTCTTGGAATCCTACAATGAGCAGTTCTTC; CDR3 protein: CSVLLESYNEQFF
D gene: -; V gene: TRBV29-1; clone size: -; J gene: TRBJ1-1; CDR3 DNA: TGCAGCGTTGAGGATAGGACGGGGGCCACTGAAGCTTTCTTT; CDR3 protein: CSVEDRTGATEAFF
D gene: -; V gene: TRBV19; clone size: few; J gene: TRBJ2-6; CDR3 DNA: TGTGCCAGTATGGAGGGGGCAGGGGGGGCCAACGTCCTGACTTTC; CDR3 protein: CASMEGAGGANVLTF
D gene: TRBD1; V gene: TRBV6-6; clone size: -; J gene: TRBJ2-2; CDR3 DNA: TGTGCCAGCAGGGACAGGGTAGAATCCGGGGAGCTGTTTTTT; CDR3 protein: CASRDRVESGELFF
D gene: -; V gene: TRBV19; clone size: few; J gene: TRBJ1-5; CDR3 DNA: TGTGCCAGTAGCCCCCCGGCCACCAATCAGCCCCAGCATTTT; CDR3 protein: CASSPPATNQPQHF
D gene: -; V gene: TRBV28; clone size: -; J gene: TRBJ2-5; CDR3 DNA: TGTGCCAGCAGTCTATTCGACAGCCAAGAGACCCAGTACTTC; CDR3 protein: CASSLFDSQETQYF
D gene: -; V gene: TRBV29-1; clone size: -; J gene: TRBJ1-2; CDR3 DNA: TGCAGCGTTAAATCCGGGACGGCGACCTATGGCTACACCTTC; CDR3 protein: CSVKSGTATYGYTF
D gene: -; V gene: TRBV19; clone size: -; J gene: TRBJ1-4; CDR3 DNA: TGTGCCAGCAATAACAGGGACCTCGGAGAAAAACTGTTTTTT; CDR3 protein: CASNNRDLGEKLFF
D gene: -; V gene: TRBV29-1; clone size: -; J gene: TRBJ1-2; CDR3 DNA: TGCAGCGTGGACAACCACTCCTATGGCTACACCTTC; CDR3 protein: CSVDNHSYGYTF
D gene: TRBD2; V gene: TRBV14; clone size: -; J gene: TRBJ2-1; CDR3 DNA: TGTGCCAGCAGCCAAGAAGGGAGACTAGCGGGGCGGCAGTTCTTC; CDR3 protein: CASSQEGRLAGRQFF
D gene: -; V gene: TRBV2; clone size: -; J gene: TRBJ1-2; CDR3 DNA: TGTGCCAGCAGTCCCTCGGCAGGCTACTATGGCTACACCTTC; CDR3 protein: CASSPSAGYYGYTF
D gene: TRBD2; V gene: TRBV19; clone size: -; J gene: TRBJ2-7; CDR3 DNA: TGTGCCAGTAGAGACGCGGGGAGGGCCGCCTACGAGCAGTACTTC; CDR3 protein: CASRDAGRAAYEQYF
D gene: -; V gene: TRBV7-9; clone size: -; J gene: TRBJ2-7; CDR3 DNA: TGTGCCAGCAGCCTTCCCTCGGGTCTAGCGCTTAACTACGAGCAGTACTTC; CDR3 protein: CASSLPSGLALNYEQYF
D gene: TRBD1; V gene: TRBV7-9; clone size: -; J gene: TRBJ1-2; CDR3 DNA: TGTGCCAGCAGCACAATGGACAGGGAAGGCTACACCTTC; CDR3 protein: CASSTMDREGYTF
D gene: -; V gene: TRBV2; clone size: -; J gene: TRBJ1-2; CDR3 DNA: TGTGCCAGCAGTGAATATTTTTTTTGGGGGGGGAACTATGGCTACACCTTC; CDR3 protein: CASSEYFFWGGNYGYTF
D gene: -; V gene: TRBV9; clone size: -; J gene: TRBJ2-7; CDR3 DNA: TGTGCCAGCAGCTCTAGTCCGGGACAAAATTACGAGCAGTACTTC; CDR3 protein: CASSSSPGQNYEQYF
D gene: -; V gene: TRBV5-6; clone size: -; J gene: TRBJ2-7; CDR3 DNA: TGTGCCAGCAGCTTGGAAGACGAGCAGTACTTC; CDR3 protein: CASSLEDEQYF